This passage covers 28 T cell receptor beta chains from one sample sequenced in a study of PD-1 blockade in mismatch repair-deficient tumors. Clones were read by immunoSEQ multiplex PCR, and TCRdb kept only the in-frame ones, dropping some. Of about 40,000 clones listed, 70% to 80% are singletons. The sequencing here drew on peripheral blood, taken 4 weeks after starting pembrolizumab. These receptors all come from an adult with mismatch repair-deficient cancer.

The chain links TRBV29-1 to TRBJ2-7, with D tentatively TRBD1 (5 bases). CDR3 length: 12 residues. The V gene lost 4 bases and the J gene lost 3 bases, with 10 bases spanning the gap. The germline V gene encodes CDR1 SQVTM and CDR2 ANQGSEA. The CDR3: CSVGQGGYEQYF. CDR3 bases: TGCAGCGTTGGGCAGGGTGGCTACGAGCAGTACTTC.

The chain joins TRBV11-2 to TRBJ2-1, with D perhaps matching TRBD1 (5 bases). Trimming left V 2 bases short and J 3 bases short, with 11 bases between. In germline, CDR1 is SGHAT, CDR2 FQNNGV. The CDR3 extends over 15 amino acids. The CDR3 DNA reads TGTGCCAGCAGCTTAAGGGGCTCTGACTACAATGAGCAGTTCTTC. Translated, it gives CASSLRGSDYNEQFF.

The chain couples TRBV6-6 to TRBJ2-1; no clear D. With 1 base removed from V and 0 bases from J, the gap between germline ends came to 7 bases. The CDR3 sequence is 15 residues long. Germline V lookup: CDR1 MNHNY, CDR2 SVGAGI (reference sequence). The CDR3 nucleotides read TGTGCCAGCAGTTACTACCATTTCTCCTACAATGAGCAGTTCTTC. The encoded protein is CASSYYHFSYNEQFF.

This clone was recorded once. CDR3 residues: CASSFEAPYEQYF. The CDR3 DNA sequence: TGTGCCAGCAGCTTCGAGGCCCCCTACGAGCAGTACTTC. The J gene is TRBJ2-7, the V gene TRBV7-2; the D is unclear. The germline V gene has CDR1 SGHTA and CDR2 FQGNSA. The CDR3 spans 13 residues. V lost 3 bases and J lost 2, with 8 bases in between.

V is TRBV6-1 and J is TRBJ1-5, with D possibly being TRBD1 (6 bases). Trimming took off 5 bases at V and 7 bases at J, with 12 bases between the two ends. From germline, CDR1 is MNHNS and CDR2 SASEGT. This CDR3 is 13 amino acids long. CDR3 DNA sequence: TGTGCCAGCAGTTCGGACAGAAGGCAGCCCCAGCATTTT. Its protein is CASSSDRRQPQHF.

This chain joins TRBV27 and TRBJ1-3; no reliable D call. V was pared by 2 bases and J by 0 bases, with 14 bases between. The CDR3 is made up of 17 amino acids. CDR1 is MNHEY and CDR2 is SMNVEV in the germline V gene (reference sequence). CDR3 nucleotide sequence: TGTGCCAGCAGTTTACTACGGCAGAGACGCTCTGGAAACACCATATATTTT. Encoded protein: CASSLLRQRRSGNTIYF.

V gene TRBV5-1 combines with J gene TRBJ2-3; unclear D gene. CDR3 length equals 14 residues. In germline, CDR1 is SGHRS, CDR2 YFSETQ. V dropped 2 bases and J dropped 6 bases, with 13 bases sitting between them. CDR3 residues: CASSFQTTVDTQYF. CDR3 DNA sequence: TGCGCCAGCAGCTTTCAGACAACCGTCGATACGCAGTATTTT.

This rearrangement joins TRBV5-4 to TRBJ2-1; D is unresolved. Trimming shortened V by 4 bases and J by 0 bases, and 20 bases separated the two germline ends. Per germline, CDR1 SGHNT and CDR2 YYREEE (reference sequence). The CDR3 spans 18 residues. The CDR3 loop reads CASSVWPPILYSYNEQFF. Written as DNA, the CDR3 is TGTGCCAGCAGCGTTTGGCCCCCCATCCTCTACTCCTACAATGAGCAGTTCTTC. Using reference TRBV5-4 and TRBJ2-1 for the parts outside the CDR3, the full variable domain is ETGVTQSPTHLIKTRGQQVTLRCSSQSGHNTVSWYQQALGQGPQFIFQYYREEENGRGNFPPRFSGLQFPNYSSELNVNALELDDSALYLCASSVWPPILYSYNEQFFGPGTRLTVL.

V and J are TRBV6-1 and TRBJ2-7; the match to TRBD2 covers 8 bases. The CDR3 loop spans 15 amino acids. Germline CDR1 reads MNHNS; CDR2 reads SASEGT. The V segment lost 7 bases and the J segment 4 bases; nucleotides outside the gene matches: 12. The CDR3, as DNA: TGTGCCAGCAACTTAGAGAGCGGGAGTAGGTACGAGCAGTACTTC. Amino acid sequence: CASNLESGSRYEQYF.

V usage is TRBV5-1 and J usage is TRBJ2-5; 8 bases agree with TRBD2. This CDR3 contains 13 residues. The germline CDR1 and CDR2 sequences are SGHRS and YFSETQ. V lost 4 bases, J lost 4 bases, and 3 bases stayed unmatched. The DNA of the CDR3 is TGCGCCAGCAGCCGGGGACTAGGAGAGACCCAGTACTTC. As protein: CASSRGLGETQYF.

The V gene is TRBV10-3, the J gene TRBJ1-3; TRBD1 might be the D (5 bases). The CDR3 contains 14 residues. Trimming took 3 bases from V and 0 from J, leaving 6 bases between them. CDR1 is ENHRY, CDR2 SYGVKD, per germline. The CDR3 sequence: CAISDRASGNTIYF. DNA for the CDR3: TGTGCCATCAGTGACAGGGCCTCTGGAAACACCATATATTTT.

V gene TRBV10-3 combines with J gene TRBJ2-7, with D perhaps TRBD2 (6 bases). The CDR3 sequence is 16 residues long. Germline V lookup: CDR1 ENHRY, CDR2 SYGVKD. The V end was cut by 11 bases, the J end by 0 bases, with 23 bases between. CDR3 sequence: CASNNFSGRSSYEQYF. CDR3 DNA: TGTGCCTCGAATAACTTCTCAGGGAGGAGCTCCTACGAGCAGTACTTC.

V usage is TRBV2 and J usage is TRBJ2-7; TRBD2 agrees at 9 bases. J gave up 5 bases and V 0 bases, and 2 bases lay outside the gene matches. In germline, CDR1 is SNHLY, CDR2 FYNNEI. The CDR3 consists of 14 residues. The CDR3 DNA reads TGTGCCAGCAGTGAAGCACTAGCGGGTAACGAGCAGTACTTC. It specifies CASSEALAGNEQYF.

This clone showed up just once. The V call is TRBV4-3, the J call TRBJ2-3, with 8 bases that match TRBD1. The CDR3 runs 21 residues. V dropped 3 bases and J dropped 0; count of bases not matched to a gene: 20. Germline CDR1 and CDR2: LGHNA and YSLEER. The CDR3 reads CASSHLRSRDRRSTSTDTQYF. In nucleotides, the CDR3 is TGCGCCAGCAGCCACCTGAGGAGCCGGGACAGGAGATCCACTAGCACAGATACGCAGTATTTT.

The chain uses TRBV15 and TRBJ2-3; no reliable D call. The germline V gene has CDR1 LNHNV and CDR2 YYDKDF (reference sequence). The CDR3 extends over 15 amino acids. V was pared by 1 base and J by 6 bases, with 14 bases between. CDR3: CATSRASHLGDTQYF. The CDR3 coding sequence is TGTGCCACCAGCAGAGCTTCACACCTTGGGGATACGCAGTATTTT.

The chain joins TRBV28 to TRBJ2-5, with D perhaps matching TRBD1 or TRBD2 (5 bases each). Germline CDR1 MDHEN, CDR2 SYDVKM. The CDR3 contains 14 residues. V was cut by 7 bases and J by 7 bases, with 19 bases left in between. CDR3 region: CASTAGTGMGTQYF. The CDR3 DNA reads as TGTGCCAGCACCGCCGGGACCGGAATGGGGACCCAGTACTTC.

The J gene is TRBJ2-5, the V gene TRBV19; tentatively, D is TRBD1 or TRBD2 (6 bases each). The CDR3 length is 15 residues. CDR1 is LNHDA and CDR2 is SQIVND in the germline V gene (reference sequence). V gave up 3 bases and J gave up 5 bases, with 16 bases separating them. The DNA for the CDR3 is TGTGCCAGTAGTATGGGGGCGTCGGGGGCGGAGACCCAGTACTTC. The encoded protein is CASSMGASGAETQYF.

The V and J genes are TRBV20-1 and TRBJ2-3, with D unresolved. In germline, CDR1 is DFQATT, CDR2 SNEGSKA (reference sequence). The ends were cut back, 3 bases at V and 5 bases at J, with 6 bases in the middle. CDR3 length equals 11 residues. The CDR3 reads CSARTGDTQYF. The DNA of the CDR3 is TGCAGTGCTAGGACGGGAGATACGCAGTATTTT.

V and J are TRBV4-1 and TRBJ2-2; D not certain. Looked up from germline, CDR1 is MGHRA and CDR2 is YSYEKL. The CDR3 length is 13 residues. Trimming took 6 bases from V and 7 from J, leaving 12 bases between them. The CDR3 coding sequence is TGCGCCAGCAGTATAAGTGCTGACGGGGAGCTGTTTTTT. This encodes CASSISADGELFF.

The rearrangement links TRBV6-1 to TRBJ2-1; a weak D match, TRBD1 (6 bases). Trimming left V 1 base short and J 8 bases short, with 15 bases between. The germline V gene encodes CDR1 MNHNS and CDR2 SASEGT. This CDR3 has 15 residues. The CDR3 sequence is CASSEVFSRGDEQFF. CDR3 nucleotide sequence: TGTGCCAGCAGTGAAGTATTTTCCAGGGGAGATGAGCAGTTCTTC.

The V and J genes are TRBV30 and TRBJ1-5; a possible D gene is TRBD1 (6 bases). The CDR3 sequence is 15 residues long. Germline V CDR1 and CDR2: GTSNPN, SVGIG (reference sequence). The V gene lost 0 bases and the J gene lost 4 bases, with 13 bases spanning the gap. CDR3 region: CAWSVPGAYNQPQHF. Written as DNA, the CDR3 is TGTGCCTGGAGTGTACCAGGGGCCTATAATCAGCCCCAGCATTTT.

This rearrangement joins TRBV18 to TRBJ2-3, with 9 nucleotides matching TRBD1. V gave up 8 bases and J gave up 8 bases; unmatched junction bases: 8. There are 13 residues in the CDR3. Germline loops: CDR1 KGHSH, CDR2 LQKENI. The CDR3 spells CASPGQGIGTQYF. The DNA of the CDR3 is TGTGCCAGCCCGGGACAGGGAATTGGTACGCAGTATTTT.

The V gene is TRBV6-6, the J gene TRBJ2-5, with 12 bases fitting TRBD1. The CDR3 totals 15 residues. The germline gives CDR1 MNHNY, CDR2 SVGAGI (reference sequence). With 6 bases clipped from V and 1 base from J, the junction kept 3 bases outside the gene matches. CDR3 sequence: CASSRGQGAQETQYF. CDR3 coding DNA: TGTGCCAGCAGCCGGGGACAGGGGGCCCAAGAGACCCAGTACTTC.

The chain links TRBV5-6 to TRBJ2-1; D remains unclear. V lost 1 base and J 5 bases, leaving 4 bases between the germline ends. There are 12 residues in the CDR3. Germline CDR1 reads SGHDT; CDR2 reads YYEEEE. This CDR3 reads CASSLTDNEQFF. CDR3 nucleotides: TGTGCCAGCAGCTTGACGGACAATGAGCAGTTCTTC.

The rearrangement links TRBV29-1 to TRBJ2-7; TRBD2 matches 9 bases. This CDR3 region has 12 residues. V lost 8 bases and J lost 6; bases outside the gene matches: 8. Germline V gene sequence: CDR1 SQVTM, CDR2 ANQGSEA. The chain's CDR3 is CSFGTSLTEQYF. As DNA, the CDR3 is TGCAGCTTCGGGACTAGCCTCACCGAGCAGTACTTC.

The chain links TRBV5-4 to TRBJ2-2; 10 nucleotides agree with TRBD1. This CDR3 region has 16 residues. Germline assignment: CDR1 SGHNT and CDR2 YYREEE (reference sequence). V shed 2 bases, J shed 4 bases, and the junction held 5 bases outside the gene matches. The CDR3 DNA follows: TGTGCCAGCAGCTTAGGGACAGGGGCTGGCACCGGGGAGCTGTTTTTT. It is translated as CASSLGTGAGTGELFF.

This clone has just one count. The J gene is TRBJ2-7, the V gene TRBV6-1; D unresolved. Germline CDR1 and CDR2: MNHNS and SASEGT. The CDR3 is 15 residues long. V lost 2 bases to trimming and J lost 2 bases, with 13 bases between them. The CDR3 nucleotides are TGTGCCAGCAGTGAATACTACGCTGATCCCTACGAGCAGTACTTC. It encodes CASSEYYADPYEQYF.

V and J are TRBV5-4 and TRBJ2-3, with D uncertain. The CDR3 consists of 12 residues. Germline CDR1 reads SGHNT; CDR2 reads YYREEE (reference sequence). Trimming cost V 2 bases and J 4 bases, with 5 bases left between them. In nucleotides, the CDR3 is TGTGCCAGCAGCTTTGGGGCAGATACGCAGTATTTT. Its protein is CASSFGADTQYF. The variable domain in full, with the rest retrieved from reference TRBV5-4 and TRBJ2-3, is ETGVTQSPTHLIKTRGQQVTLRCSSQSGHNTVSWYQQALGQGPQFIFQYYREEENGRGNFPPRFSGLQFPNYSSELNVNALELDDSALYLCASSFGADTQYFGPGTRLTVL.